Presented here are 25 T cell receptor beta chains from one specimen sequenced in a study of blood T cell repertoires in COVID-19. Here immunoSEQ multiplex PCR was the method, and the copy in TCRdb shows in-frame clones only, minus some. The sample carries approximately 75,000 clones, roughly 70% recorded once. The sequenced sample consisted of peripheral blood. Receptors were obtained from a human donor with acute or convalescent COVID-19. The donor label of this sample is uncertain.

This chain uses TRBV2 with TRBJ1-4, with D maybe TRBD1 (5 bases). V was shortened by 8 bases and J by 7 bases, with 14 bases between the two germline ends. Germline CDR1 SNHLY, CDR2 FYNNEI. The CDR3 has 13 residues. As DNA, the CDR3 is TGTGCCAGCTCGGACACAAGATCTGAAAAACTGTTTTTT. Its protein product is CASSDTRSEKLFF.

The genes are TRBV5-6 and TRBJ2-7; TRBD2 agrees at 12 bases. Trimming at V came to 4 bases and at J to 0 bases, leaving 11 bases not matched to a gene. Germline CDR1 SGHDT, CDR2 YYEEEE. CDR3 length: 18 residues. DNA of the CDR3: TGTGCCAGCAGCCACCGACTAGCGGGGGCGACGAGCTCCTACGAGCAGTACGTC. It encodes CASSHRLAGATSSYEQYV.

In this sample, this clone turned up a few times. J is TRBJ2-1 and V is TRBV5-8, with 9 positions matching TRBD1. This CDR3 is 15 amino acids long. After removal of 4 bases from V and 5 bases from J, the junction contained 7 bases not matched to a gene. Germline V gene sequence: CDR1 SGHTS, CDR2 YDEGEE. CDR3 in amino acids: CASSRTGGGDNEQFF. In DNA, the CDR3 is TGTGCCAGCAGCAGAACAGGGGGCGGCGACAATGAGCAGTTCTTC.

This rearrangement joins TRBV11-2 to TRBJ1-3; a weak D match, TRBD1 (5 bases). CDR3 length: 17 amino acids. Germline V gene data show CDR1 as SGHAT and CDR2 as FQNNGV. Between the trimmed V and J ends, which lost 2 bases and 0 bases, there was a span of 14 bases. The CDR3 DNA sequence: TGTGCCAGCAGCTTATCGGGGGGGTCAAGCTCTGGAAACACCATATATTTT. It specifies CASSLSGGSSSGNTIYF.

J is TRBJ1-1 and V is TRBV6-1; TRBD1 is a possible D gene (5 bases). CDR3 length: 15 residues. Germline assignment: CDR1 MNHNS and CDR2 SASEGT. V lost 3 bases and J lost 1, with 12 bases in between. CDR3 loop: CASSDLSQGNTEAFF. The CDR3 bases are TGTGCCAGCAGTGATTTAAGTCAGGGGAACACTGAAGCTTTCTTT.

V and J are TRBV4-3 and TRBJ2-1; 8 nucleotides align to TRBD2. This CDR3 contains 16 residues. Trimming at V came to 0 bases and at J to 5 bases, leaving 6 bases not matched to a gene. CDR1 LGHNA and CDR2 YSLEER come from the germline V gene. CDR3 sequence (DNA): TGCGCCAGCAGCCAAGAAGTCGCTAGCGGGCACAATGAGCAGTTCTTC. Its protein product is CASSQEVASGHNEQFF.

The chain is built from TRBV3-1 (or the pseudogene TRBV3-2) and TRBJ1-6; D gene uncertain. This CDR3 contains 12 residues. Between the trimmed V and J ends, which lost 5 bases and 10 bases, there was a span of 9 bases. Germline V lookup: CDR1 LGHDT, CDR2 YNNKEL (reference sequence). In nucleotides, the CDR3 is TGTGCCAGCAGCAAATTAGAGTCACCCCTCCACTTT. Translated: CASSKLESPLHF.

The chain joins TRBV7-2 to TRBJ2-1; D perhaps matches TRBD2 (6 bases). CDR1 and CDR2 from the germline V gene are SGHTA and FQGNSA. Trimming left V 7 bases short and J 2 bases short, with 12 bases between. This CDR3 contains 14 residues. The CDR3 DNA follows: TGTGCCAGCAAGAGGGACTTCCCCTACAATGAGCAGTTCTTC. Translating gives CASKRDFPYNEQFF. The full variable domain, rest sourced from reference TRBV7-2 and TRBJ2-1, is GAGVSQSPSNKVTEKGKDVELRCDPISGHTALYWYRQSLGQGLEFLIYFQGNSAPDKSGLPSDRFSAERTGGSVSTLTIQRTQQEDSAVYLCASKRDFPYNEQFFGPGTRLTVL.

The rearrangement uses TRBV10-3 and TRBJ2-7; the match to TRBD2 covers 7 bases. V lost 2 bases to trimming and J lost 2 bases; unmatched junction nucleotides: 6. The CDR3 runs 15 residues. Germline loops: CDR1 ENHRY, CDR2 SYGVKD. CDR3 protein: CAISEKSAGTYEQYF. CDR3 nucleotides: TGTGCCATCAGTGAGAAGTCAGCGGGGACCTACGAGCAGTACTTC.

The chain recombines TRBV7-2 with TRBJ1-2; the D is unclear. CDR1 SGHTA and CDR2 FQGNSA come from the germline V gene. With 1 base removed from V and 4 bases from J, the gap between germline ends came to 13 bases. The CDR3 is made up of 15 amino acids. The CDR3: CASSLGLPGVYGYTF. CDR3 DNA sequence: TGTGCCAGCAGCTTAGGTCTCCCTGGAGTCTATGGCTACACCTTC. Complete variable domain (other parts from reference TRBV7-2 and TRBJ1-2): GAGVSQSPSNKVTEKGKDVELRCDPISGHTALYWYRQSLGQGLEFLIYFQGNSAPDKSGLPSDRFSAERTGGSVSTLTIQRTQQEDSAVYLCASSLGLPGVYGYTFGSGTRLTVV.

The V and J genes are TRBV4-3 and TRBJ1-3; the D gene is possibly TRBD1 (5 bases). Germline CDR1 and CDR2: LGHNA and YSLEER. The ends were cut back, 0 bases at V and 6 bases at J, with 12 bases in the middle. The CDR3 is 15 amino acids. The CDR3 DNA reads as TGCGCCAGCAGCCAAGATATACAGGTCCAAAACACCATATATTTT. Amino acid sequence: CASSQDIQVQNTIYF.

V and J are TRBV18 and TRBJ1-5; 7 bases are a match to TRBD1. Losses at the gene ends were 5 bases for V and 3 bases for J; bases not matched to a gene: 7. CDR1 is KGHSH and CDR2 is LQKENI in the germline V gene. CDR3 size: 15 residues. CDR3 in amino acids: CASSRGQSDNQPQHF. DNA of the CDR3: TGTGCCAGCTCAAGGGGGCAAAGTGACAATCAGCCCCAGCATTTT.

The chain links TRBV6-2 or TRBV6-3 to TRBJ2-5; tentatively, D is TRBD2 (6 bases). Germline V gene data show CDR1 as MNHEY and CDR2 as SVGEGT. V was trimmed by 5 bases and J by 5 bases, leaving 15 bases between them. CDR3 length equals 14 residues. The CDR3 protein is CASSTPTSLETQYF. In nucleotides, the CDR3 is TGTGCCAGCAGTACCCCGACTAGTCTGGAGACCCAGTACTTC.

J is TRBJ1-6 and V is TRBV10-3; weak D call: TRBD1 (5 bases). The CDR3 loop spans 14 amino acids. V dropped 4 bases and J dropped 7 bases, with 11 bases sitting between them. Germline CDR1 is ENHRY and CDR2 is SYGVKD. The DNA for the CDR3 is TGTGCCATCAGTGGTGGGGGAGGCAATTCACCCCTCCACTTT. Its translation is CAISGGGGNSPLHF.

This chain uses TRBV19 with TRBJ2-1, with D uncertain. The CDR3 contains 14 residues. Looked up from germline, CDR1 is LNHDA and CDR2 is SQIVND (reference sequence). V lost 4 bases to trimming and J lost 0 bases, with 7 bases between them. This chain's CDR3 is CASSTLSSYNEQFF. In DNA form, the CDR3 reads TGTGCCAGTAGTACCCTCAGCTCCTACAATGAGCAGTTCTTC.

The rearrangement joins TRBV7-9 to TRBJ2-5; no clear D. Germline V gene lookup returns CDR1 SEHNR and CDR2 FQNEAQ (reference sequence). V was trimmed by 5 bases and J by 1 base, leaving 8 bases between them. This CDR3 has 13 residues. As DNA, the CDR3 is TGTGCCAGCAGCCGCGGCTCCCAAGAGACCCAGTACTTC. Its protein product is CASSRGSQETQYF.

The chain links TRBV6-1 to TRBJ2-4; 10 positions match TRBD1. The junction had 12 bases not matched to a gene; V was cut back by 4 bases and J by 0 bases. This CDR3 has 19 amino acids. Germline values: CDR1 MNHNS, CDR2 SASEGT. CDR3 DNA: TGTGCCAGCAGTGCGGGGGGGGACAGGGGTCCTCTAGCCAAAAACATTCAGTACTTC. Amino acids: CASSAGGDRGPLAKNIQYF.

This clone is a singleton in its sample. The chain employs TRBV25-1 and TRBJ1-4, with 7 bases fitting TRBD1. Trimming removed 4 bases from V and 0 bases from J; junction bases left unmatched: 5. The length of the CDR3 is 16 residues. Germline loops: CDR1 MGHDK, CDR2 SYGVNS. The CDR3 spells CASSVGQLATNEKLFF. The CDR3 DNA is TGTGCCAGCAGTGTGGGACAGCTTGCAACTAATGAAAAACTGTTTTTT.

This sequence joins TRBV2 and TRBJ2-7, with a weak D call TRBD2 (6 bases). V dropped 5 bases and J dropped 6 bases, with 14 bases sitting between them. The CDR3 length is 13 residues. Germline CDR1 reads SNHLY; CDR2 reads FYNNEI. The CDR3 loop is CASSISGSLEQYF. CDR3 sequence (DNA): TGTGCCAGCAGTATTAGCGGCTCCCTCGAGCAGTACTTC. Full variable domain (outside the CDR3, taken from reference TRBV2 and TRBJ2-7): EPEVTQTPSHQVTQMGQEVILRCVPISNHLYFYWYRQILGQKVEFLVSFYNNEISEKSEIFDDQFSVERPDGSNFTLKIRSTKLEDSAMYFCASSISGSLEQYFGPGTRLTVT.

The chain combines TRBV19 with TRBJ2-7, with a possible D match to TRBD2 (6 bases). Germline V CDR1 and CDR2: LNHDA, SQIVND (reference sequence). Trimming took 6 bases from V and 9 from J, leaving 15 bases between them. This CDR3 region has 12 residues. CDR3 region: CASSPSAGRQYF. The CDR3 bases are TGTGCCAGTAGCCCCAGTGCGGGGCGGCAGTACTTC.

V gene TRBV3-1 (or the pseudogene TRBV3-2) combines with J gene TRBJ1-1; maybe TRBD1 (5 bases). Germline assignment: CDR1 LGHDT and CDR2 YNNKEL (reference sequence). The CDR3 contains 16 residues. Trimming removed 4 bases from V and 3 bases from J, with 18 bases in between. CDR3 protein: CASSPGIGGAYTEAFF. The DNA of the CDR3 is TGTGCCAGCAGCCCGGGGATCGGAGGGGCCTACACTGAAGCTTTCTTT.

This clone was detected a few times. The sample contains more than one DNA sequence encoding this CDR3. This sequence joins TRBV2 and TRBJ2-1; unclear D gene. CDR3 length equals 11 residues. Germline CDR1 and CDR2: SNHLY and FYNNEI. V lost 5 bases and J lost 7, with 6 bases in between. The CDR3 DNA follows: TGTGCCAGCAGTCTCAGAAATGAGCAGTTCTTC. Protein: CASSLRNEQFF.

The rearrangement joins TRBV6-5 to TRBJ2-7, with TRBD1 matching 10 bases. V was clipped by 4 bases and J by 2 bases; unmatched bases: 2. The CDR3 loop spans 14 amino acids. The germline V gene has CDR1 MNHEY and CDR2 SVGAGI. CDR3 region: CASSWDRGTYEQYF. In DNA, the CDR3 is TGTGCCAGCAGTTGGGACAGGGGTACCTACGAGCAGTACTTC.

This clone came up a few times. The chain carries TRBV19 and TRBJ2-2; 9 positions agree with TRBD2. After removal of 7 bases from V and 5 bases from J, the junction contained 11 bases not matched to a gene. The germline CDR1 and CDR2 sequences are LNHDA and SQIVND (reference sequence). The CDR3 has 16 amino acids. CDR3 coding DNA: TGTGCCAGTACCCCGCGGGGGGGCCTGAGGACCGGGGAGCTGTTTTTT. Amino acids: CASTPRGGLRTGELFF.

CDR3 in amino acids: CASSFNPGQGNTGELFF. DNA of the CDR3: TGTGCCAGCAGTTTTAATCCTGGACAGGGAAACACCGGGGAGCTGTTTTTT. V is TRBV28 and J is TRBJ2-2; TRBD1 matches 8 bases. This CDR3 has 17 residues. CDR1 is MDHEN and CDR2 is SYDVKM in the germline V gene. Trimming cost V 3 bases and J 2 bases; bases outside gene matches: 8.